The clone carrying this T cell receptor (beta chain) occurred a few times. Each CDR3 protein is one row after TCRdb ran MiXCR on the RT-PCR reads. The sample includes approximately 38,000 distinct CDR3 sequences, more than 30% of them seen just once. This CDR3 comprises 17 residues. The data originate from a study of patients and donors after allogeneic stem cell transplantation. The source material was blood, either unsorted or a sorted T cell fraction (not recorded which). The receptor's source is a human donor who was either an allogeneic HSCT recipient or a stem cell or donor lymphocyte infusion donor (not recorded which). It is not recorded whose cells these are; they may come from a transplant donor. The chain carries TRBV21-1 and TRBJ2-1; no DNA check was done on the table's D call, TRBD2. TRBV21-1 is marked as a pseudogene. In DNA, the CDR3 is TGTGCCAGCAGCAAACTAGCGGGGCTCCCTCTTTACAATGAGCAGTTCTTC. Encoded protein: CASSKLAGLPLYNEQFF.